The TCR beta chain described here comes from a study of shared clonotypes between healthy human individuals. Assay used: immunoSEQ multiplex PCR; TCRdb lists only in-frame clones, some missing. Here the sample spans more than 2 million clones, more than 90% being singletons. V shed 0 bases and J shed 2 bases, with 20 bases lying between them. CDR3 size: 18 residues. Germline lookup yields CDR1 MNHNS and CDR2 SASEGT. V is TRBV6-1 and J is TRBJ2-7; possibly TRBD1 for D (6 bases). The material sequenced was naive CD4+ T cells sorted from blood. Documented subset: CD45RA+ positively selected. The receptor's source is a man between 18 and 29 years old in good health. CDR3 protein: CASSEAWWGPVRAYEQYF. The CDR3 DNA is TGTGCCAGCAGTGAAGCGTGGTGGGGGCCTGTCAGAGCCTACGAGCAGTACTTC.